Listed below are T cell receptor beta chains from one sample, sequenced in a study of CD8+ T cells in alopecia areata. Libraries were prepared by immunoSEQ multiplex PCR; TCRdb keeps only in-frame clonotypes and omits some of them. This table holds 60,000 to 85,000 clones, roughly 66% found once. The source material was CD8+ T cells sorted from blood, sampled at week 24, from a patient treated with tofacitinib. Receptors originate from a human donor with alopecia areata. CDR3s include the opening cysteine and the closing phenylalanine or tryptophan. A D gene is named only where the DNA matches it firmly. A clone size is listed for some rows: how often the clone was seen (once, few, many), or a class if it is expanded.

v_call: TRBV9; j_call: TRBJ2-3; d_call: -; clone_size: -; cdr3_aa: CASSPTKAGHSTDTQYF; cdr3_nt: TGTGCCAGCAGCCCCACTAAGGCGGGGCATAGCACAGATACGCAGTATTTT
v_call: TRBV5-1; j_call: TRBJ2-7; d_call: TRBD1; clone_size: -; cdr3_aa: CASSFPDRLYEQYF; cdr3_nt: TGCGCCAGCAGCTTTCCGGACAGGCTCTACGAGCAGTACTTC
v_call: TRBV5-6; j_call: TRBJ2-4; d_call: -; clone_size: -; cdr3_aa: CASSLFGGIGKNIQYF; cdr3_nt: TGTGCCAGCAGCTTGTTTGGGGGAATCGGCAAAAACATTCAGTACTTC
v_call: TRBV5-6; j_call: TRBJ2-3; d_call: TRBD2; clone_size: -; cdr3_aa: CASNSGGSTDTQYF; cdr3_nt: TGTGCCAGCAATAGCGGGGGTAGCACAGATACGCAGTATTTT
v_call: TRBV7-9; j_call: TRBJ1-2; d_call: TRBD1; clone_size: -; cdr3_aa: CASSSRGDYGYTF; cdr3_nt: TGTGCCAGCAGCTCCAGGGGGGACTATGGCTACACCTTC
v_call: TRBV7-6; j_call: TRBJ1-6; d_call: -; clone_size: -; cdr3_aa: CASSLSAGAYNSPLHF; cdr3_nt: TGTGCCAGCAGCTTATCGGCGGGGGCATATAATTCACCCCTCCACTTT
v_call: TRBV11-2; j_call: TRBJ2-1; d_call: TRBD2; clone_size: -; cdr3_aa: CASSLALAGGIYNEQFF; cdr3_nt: TGTGCCAGCAGCTTAGCATTGGCGGGAGGTATCTACAATGAGCAGTTCTTC
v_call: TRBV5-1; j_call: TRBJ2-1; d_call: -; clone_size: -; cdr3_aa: CASSLALQRNEQFF; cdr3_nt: TGCGCCAGCAGCTTGGCCCTACAGCGCAATGAGCAGTTCTTC
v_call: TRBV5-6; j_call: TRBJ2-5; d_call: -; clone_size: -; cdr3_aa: CASSLVLKGVIEETQYF; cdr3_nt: TGTGCCAGCAGCTTGGTATTAAAGGGGGTGATTGAAGAGACCCAGTACTTC
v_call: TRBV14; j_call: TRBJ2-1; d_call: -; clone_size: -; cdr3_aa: CASSQGRGFNNEQFF; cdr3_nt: TGTGCCAGCAGCCAAGGACGGGGATTTAACAATGAGCAGTTCTTC
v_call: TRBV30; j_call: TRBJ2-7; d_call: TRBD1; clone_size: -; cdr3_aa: CAWESGTALYEQYF; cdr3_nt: TGTGCCTGGGAATCCGGGACAGCTTTATACGAGCAGTACTTC
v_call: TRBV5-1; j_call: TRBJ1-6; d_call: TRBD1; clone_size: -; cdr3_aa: CASGTGNNSPLHF; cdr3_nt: TGCGCCAGCGGGACAGGGAACAATTCACCCCTCCACTTT
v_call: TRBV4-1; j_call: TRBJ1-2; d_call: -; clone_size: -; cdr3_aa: CASSQVIGSPNYGYTF; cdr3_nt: TGCGCCAGCAGCCAAGTTATCGGCAGCCCTAACTATGGCTACACCTTC
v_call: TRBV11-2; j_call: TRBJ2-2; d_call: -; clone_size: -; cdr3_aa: CASSYVLNTGELFF; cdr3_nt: TGTGCCAGCAGCTACGTACTAAACACCGGGGAGCTGTTTTTT
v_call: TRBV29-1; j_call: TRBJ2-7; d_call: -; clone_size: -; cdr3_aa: CSVFATGIISEQYF; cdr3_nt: TGCAGCGTTTTCGCCACGGGCATTATTAGTGAGCAGTACTTC
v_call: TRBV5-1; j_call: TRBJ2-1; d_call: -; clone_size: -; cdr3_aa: CASSSQRNEQFF; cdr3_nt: TGCGCCAGCAGCTCTCAACGGAACGAGCAGTTCTTC
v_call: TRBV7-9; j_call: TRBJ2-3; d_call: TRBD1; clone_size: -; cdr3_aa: CASSLQDREEYF; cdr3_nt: TGTGCCAGCAGCTTACAGGACAGGGAGGAGTATTTT
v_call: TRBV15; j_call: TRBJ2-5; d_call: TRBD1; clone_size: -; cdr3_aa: CATSREGTGTETQYF; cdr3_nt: TGTGCCACCAGCAGAGAGGGGACAGGGACGGAGACCCAGTACTTC
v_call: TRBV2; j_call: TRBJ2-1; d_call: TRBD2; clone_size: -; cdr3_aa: CASSEALSGGAGEQFF; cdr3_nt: TGTGCCAGCAGTGAAGCGCTTAGCGGGGGGGCAGGGGAGCAGTTCTTC
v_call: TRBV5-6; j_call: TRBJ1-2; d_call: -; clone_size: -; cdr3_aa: CASSFLDGNYGYTF; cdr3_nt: TGTGCCAGCAGCTTTTTGGACGGTAACTATGGCTACACCTTC
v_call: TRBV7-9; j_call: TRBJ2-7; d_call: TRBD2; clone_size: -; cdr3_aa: CASSFPSGGTYEQYF; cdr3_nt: TGTGCCAGCAGCTTTCCTAGCGGGGGAACCTACGAGCAGTACTTC
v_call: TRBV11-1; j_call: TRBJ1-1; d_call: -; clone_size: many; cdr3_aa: CASSDGLLSAFF; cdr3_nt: TGTGCCAGCAGCGACGGCCTCCTATCAGCTTTCTTT
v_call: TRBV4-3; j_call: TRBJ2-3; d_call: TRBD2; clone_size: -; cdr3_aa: CASSQSLAGNFTDTQYF; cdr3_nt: TGCGCCAGCAGCCAAAGTCTAGCGGGTAATTTCACAGATACGCAGTATTTT
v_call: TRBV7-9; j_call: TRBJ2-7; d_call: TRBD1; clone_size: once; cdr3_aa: CASSPRGPGTPSEQYF; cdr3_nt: TGTGCCAGCAGCCCAAGGGGGCCTGGGACCCCGTCGGAGCAGTACTTC
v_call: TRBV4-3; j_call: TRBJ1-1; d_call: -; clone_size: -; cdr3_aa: CASSQVRGNTEAFF; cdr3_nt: TGCGCCAGCAGCCAAGTGCGGGGTAACACTGAAGCTTTCTTT
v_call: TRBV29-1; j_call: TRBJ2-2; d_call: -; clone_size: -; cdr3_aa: CSGTTGSNTGELFF; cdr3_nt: TGCAGCGGAACGACAGGATCGAACACCGGGGAGCTGTTTTTT
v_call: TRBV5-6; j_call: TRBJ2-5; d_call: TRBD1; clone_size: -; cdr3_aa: CASSLGTGARSETQYF; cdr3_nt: TGTGCCAGCAGCTTGGGGACAGGGGCAAGGTCAGAGACCCAGTACTTC
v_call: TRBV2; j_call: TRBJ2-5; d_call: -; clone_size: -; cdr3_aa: CASRVSGLHQETQYF; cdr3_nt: TGTGCCAGCAGAGTTTCGGGACTCCACCAAGAGACCCAGTACTTC
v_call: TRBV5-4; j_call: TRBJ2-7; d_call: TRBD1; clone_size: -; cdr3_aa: CASSFSGTGHYEQYF; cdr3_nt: TGTGCCAGCAGCTTTTCGGGGACAGGTCACTACGAGCAGTACTTC
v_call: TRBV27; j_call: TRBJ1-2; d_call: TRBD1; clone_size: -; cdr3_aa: CASSFGRTGSYGYTF; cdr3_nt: TGTGCCAGCAGTTTCGGTCGGACAGGGAGCTATGGCTACACCTTC
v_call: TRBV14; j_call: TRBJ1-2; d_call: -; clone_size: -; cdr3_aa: CASSSSSYGYTF; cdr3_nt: TGTGCCAGCAGCTCTTCGTCCTATGGCTACACCTTC
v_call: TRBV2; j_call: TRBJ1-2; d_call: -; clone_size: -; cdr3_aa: CASSETGAANYGYTF; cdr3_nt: TGTGCCAGCAGTGAGACAGGTGCAGCTAACTATGGCTACACCTTC
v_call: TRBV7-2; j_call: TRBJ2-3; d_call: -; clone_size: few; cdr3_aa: CASSLVGADTQYF; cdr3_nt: TGTGCCAGCAGCTTAGTGGGGGCAGATACGCAGTATTTT
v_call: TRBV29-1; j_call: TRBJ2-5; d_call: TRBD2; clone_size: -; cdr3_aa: CSVEDQGTSGETQYF; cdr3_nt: TGCAGCGTTGAAGATCAGGGGACTAGCGGTGAGACCCAGTACTTC
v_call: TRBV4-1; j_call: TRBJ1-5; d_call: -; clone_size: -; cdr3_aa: CASSQDRGNQPQHF; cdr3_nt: TGCGCCAGCAGCCAAGATCGGGGCAATCAGCCCCAGCATTTT
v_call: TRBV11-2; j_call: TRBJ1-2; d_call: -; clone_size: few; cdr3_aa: CASSLVGRGGNGYTF; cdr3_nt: TGTGCCAGCAGCTTAGTGGGCAGGGGTGGCAATGGCTACACCTTC
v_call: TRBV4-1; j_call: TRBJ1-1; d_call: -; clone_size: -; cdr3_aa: CASSPQIGSSGRNTEAFF; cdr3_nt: TGCGCCAGCAGCCCGCAAATAGGATCCTCGGGACGGAACACTGAAGCTTTCTTT
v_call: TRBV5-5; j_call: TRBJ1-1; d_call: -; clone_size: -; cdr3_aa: CASSFPGSPEAFF; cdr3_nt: TGTGCCAGCAGCTTTCCAGGGAGCCCTGAAGCTTTCTTT
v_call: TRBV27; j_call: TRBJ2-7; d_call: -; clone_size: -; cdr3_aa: CASSLFSGPFSYEQYF; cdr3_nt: TGTGCCAGCAGTTTATTTTCGGGTCCGTTCTCCTACGAGCAGTACTTC
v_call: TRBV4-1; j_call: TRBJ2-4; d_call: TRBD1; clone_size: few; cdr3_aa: CASSRNRDSKNIQYF; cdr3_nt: TGCGCCAGCAGCCGAAATAGGGACAGTAAAAACATTCAGTACTTC
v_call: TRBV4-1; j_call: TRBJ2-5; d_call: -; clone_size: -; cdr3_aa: CASSQNIAGDQYF; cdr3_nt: TGCGCCAGCAGCCAAAACATTGCTGGGGACCAGTACTTC
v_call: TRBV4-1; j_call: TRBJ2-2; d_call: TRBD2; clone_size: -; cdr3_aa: CASSPYFLAGFPGELFF; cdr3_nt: TGCGCCAGCAGCCCCTACTTTCTAGCGGGTTTCCCCGGGGAGCTGTTTTTT
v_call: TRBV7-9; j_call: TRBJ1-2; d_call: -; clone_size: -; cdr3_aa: CASSLDPDPYGYTF; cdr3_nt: TGTGCCAGCAGCTTAGATCCAGATCCCTATGGCTACACCTTC
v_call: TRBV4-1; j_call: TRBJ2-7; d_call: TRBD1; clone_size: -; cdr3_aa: CASRAGGSNEQYF; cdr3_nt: TGCGCCAGCAGGGCAGGGGGCTCCAACGAGCAGTACTTC
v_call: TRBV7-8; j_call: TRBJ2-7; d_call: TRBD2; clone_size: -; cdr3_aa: CASSSGTSGYEQYF; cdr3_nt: TGTGCCAGCAGCTCCGGGACTAGCGGCTACGAGCAGTACTTC
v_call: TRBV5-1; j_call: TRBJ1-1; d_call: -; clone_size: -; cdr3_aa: CASTEGGPGRTEAFF; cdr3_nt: TGCGCCAGCACGGAGGGGGGGCCGGGGCGCACTGAAGCTTTCTTT
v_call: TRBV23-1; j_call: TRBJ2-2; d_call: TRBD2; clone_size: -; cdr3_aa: CASNVVRLAGGTGELFF; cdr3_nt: TGCGCCAGTAATGTCGTCAGACTAGCGGGGGGCACCGGGGAGCTGTTTTTT
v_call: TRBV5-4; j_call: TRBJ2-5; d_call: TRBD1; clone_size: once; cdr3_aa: CASSPDRGPETQYF; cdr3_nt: TGTGCCAGCAGTCCGGACAGGGGGCCAGAGACCCAGTACTTC
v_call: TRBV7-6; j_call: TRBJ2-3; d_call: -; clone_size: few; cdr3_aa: CASSSTGSDTQYF; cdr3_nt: TGTGCCAGCAGCTCCACAGGGTCAGATACGCAGTATTTT
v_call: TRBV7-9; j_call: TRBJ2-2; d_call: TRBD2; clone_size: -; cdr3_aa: CASSLTLAGPTGELFF; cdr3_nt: TGTGCCAGCAGCTTGACACTAGCGGGTCCTACCGGGGAGCTGTTTTTT
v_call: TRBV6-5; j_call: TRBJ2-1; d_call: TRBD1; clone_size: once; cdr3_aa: CASRPRTGYNEQFF; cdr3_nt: TGTGCCAGCAGACCCAGGACAGGTTACAATGAGCAGTTCTTC
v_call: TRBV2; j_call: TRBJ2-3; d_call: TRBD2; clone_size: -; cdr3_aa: CASSGPSSGRSTDTQYF; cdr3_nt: TGTGCCAGCAGTGGCCCCTCTAGCGGGAGGAGCACAGATACGCAGTATTTT
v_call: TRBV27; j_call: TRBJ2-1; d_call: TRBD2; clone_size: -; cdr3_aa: CASSFTGGSMDEQFF; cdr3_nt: TGTGCCAGCAGTTTTACTGGCGGGAGTATGGATGAGCAGTTCTTC
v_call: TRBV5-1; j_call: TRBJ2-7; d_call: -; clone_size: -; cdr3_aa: CASSAGQNYEQYF; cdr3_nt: TGCGCCAGCAGCGCCGGACAGAACTACGAGCAGTACTTC
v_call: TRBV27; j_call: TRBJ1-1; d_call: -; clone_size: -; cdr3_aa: CASSLSAVADPPRNTEAFF; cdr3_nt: TGTGCCAGCAGTTTATCCGCCGTGGCGGATCCTCCGAGGAACACTGAAGCTTTCTTT
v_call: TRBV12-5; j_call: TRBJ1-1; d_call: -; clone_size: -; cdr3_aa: CASGWENTEAFF; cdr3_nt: TGTGCTAGTGGTTGGGAGAACACTGAAGCTTTCTTT
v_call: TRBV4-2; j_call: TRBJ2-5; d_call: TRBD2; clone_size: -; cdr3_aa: CASSQEGTRGETQYF; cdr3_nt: TGTGCCAGCAGCCAAGAGGGGACTAGGGGGGAGACCCAGTACTTC
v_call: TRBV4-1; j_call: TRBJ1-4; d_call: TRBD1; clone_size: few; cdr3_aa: CASSMRDSTNEKLFF; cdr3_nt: TGCGCCAGCAGCATGAGGGACAGCACTAATGAAAAACTGTTTTTT
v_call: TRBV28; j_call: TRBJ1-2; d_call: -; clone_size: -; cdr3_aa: CASSLNSAYGYTF; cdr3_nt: TGTGCCAGCAGTTTAAACTCAGCCTATGGCTACACCTTC
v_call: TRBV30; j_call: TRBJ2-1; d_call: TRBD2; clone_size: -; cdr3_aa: CAWTGGSSYNEQFF; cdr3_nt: TGTGCCTGGACCGGCGGGAGCTCCTACAATGAGCAGTTCTTC